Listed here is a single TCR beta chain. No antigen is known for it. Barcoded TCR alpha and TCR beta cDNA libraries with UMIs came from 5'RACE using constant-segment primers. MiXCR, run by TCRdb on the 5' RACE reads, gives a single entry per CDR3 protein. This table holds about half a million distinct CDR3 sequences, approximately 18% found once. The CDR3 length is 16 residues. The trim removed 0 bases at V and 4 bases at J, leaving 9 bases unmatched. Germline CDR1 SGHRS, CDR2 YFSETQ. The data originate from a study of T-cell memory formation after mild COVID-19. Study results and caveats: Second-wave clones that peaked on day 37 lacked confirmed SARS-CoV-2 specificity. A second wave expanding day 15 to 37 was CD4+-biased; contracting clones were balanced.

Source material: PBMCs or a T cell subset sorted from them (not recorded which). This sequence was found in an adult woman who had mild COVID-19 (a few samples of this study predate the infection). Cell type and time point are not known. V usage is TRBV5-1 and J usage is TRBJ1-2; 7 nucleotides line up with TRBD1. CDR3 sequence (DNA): TGCGCCAGCAGCTTGGACAGGGGCGGACTTAGCTATGGCTACACCTTC. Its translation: CASSLDRGGLSYGYTF.